The 32 T cell receptor beta chains below come from one sample, sequenced in a study of cytomegalovirus exposure and HLA in healthy donors. Libraries were prepared by immunoSEQ multiplex PCR; TCRdb keeps only in-frame clonotypes and omits some of them. The table lists around 98,000 clones, roughly 87% of them singletons. Input material: PBMCs. These receptors originate from a man younger than 30 in good health and CMV-seropositive.

In its sample, this clone was seen a few times. The rearrangement uses TRBV6-5 and TRBJ1-1; the D gene is possibly TRBD1 (5 bases). The length of the CDR3 is 13 residues. Germline CDR1 MNHEY, CDR2 SVGAGI. With 7 bases removed from V and 4 bases from J, the gap between germline ends came to 13 bases. CDR3 in amino acids: CASTPPGATEAFF. The DNA for the CDR3 is TGTGCCAGCACCCCCCCTGGGGCCACTGAAGCTTTCTTT.

On this clone itself: Other DNA sequences within the sample encode an identical CDR3. V gene TRBV6-6 combines with J gene TRBJ2-1; D is possibly TRBD2 (5 bases). V was cut by 0 bases and J by 4 bases, with 7 bases left in between. Germline V gene data show CDR1 as MNHNY and CDR2 as SVGAGI (reference sequence). The CDR3 spans 14 residues. The CDR3 nucleotides are TGTGCCAGCAGTTACTCGCGGGTTTACAATGAGCAGTTCTTC. This encodes CASSYSRVYNEQFF.

The chain recombines TRBV27 with TRBJ1-1; 11 nucleotides match TRBD1. Looked up from germline, CDR1 is MNHEY and CDR2 is SMNVEV (reference sequence). V trimming: 5 bases; J trimming: 2 bases; junction bases outside the gene matches: 1. The CDR3 has 14 amino acids. The CDR3 here is CASSRTGGNTEAFF. CDR3 DNA sequence: TGTGCCAGCAGTAGGACAGGGGGCAACACTGAAGCTTTCTTT.

The V call is TRBV29-1, the J call TRBJ2-3; 9 bases match TRBD2. This CDR3 has 17 residues. CDR1 and CDR2 from the germline V gene are SQVTM and ANQGSEA. J was trimmed by 5 bases and V by 8 bases; bases with no gene match: 20. The CDR3 DNA reads as TGCAGCCTAGAAGCAGGGGCTAGCGGGGCTGGTGGAGATACGCAGTATTTT. This gives the protein CSLEAGASGAGGDTQYF.

This chain uses TRBV6-1 with TRBJ2-3, with 8 bases aligning to TRBD2. The germline V gene has CDR1 MNHNS and CDR2 SASEGT. V lost 7 bases, J lost 4 bases, and 10 bases stayed unmatched. There are 15 residues in the CDR3. Here the CDR3 reads CASTQPGGGADTQYF. The CDR3 bases are TGTGCCAGCACGCAACCGGGGGGGGGTGCAGATACGCAGTATTTT.

The chain has TRBV4-1 and TRBJ2-6; TRBD2 matches 9 bases. CDR1 MGHRA and CDR2 YSYEKL come from the germline V gene. The trim removed 0 bases at V and 0 bases at J, leaving 6 bases unmatched. This CDR3 comprises 19 residues. CDR3 in DNA: TGCGCCAGCAGCCAAGACATAGCGGGGGTCTTCTCTGGGGCCAACGTCCTGACTTTC. This sequence encodes CASSQDIAGVFSGANVLTF.

The chain uses TRBV9 and TRBJ2-6; TRBD1 agrees at 10 bases. CDR1 is SGDLS and CDR2 is YYNGEE in the germline V gene. The length of the CDR3 is 17 residues. Trimming at V came to 3 bases and at J to 2 bases, leaving 5 bases not matched to a gene. This CDR3 is CASSAPTGGTGANVLTF. DNA of the CDR3: TGTGCCAGCAGCGCCCCGACAGGGGGCACTGGGGCCAACGTCCTGACTTTC.

This clone was picked up one time. The chain combines TRBV19 with TRBJ2-3; the match to TRBD2 covers 7 bases. Losses at the gene ends were 4 bases for V and 2 bases for J; bases not matched to a gene: 6. The CDR3 runs to 15 residues. Germline assignment: CDR1 LNHDA and CDR2 SQIVND (reference sequence). The CDR3 spells CASSSLAEITDTQYF. CDR3 coding DNA: TGTGCCAGTAGTAGCCTAGCGGAAATCACAGATACGCAGTATTTT.

The chain uses TRBV10-3 and TRBJ2-1, with a tentative D call TRBD2 (6 bases). CDR1 and CDR2 from the germline V gene are ENHRY and SYGVKD. Trimming cost V 2 bases and J 6 bases, with 8 bases left between them. This CDR3 comprises 13 residues. This CDR3 is CAISELGGNEQFF. CDR3 bases: TGTGCCATCAGTGAGCTGGGGGGCAATGAGCAGTTCTTC.

The rearrangement joins TRBV4-3 to TRBJ1-1, with unresolved D. From germline, CDR1 is LGHNA and CDR2 YSLEER. The CDR3 has 15 residues. Trimming left V 0 bases short and J 2 bases short, with 10 bases between. CDR3 loop: CASSQETRSNTEAFF. The CDR3, as DNA: TGCGCCAGCAGCCAAGAGACACGAAGTAACACTGAAGCTTTCTTT.

The CDR3 sequence: CASSPGMIAGGDNEQFF. The CDR3 DNA sequence: TGCGCCAGCAGCCCGGGAATGATAGCGGGGGGAGACAATGAGCAGTTCTTC. The chain links TRBV5-1 to TRBJ2-1; 10 bases map to TRBD2. The CDR3 extends over 17 amino acids. Germline V gene data show CDR1 as SGHRS and CDR2 as YFSETQ. V trimming: 4 bases; J trimming: 5 bases; junction bases outside the gene matches: 12.

The rearrangement joins TRBV27 to TRBJ2-5; 7 nucleotides align to TRBD1. V trimming: 2 bases; J trimming: 2 bases; junction bases outside the gene matches: 8. Per germline, CDR1 MNHEY and CDR2 SMNVEV (reference sequence). This CDR3 region has 16 residues. The CDR3 loop reads CASSLIGQVEQETQYF. In DNA, the CDR3 is TGTGCCAGCAGTTTAATAGGACAGGTAGAACAAGAGACCCAGTACTTC.

The chain is built from TRBV10-3 and TRBJ2-7, with 11 positions matching TRBD1. With V trimmed by 6 bases and J by 5 bases, 6 bases remained unmatched. CDR1 is ENHRY, CDR2 SYGVKD, per germline. The CDR3 totals 14 residues. CDR3 amino acids: CAIRGDRGGDEQYF. The CDR3 DNA is TGTGCCATCAGGGGGGACAGGGGGGGCGACGAGCAGTACTTC.

This chain connects TRBV4-3 to TRBJ2-1; TRBD2 matches at 12 bases. CDR3 size: 15 residues. CDR1 and CDR2 from the germline V gene are LGHNA and YSLEER. The V segment lost 4 bases and the J segment 4 bases; nucleotides outside the gene matches: 2. The CDR3 is CASSRTSGEYNEQFF. The DNA for the CDR3 is TGCGCCAGCAGCCGGACTAGCGGGGAGTACAATGAGCAGTTCTTC.

This chain uses TRBV28 with TRBJ1-5; 9 bases are shared with TRBD1. The V gene end was trimmed by 5 bases and the J gene end by 4 bases; junction bases not matched to a gene: 3. Germline CDR1 reads MDHEN; CDR2 reads SYDVKM. CDR3 length: 14 amino acids. The CDR3 here is CASSLGTGNQPQHF. CDR3 bases: TGTGCCAGCAGTCTGGGGACAGGGAATCAGCCCCAGCATTTT.

V and J are TRBV5-6 and TRBJ1-4; D might be TRBD1 (5 bases). V gave up 3 bases and J gave up 3 bases, with 21 bases separating them. Germline V lookup: CDR1 SGHDT, CDR2 YYEEEE. There are 18 residues in the CDR3. The CDR3 region has the DNA TGTGCCAGCAGCTCTTGGACTAGCGGGGGTCGGGCTAATGAAAAACTGTTTTTT. Translating it yields CASSSWTSGGRANEKLFF.

This clone came up a few times. The chain employs TRBV6-5 and TRBJ2-7; 9 bases line up with TRBD1. This CDR3 has 16 amino acids. The germline V gene encodes CDR1 MNHEY and CDR2 SVGAGI. Losses at the gene ends were 2 bases for V and 2 bases for J; bases not matched to a gene: 7. The CDR3 protein is CASSYALRDRAYEQYF. The CDR3 DNA reads as TGTGCCAGCAGTTACGCCCTCCGGGACAGGGCCTACGAGCAGTACTTC.

V and J are TRBV7-9 and TRBJ2-7, with 9 positions matching TRBD1. The CDR3 runs 15 residues. V lost 1 base, J lost 2 bases, and 3 bases stayed unmatched. The V gene's germline CDR1 is SEHNR and CDR2 FQNEAQ (reference sequence). CDR3: CASSLGQGGTYEQYF. Here the CDR3 DNA reads TGTGCCAGCAGCTTAGGACAGGGGGGGACCTACGAGCAGTACTTC.

V gene TRBV2 combines with J gene TRBJ2-2; TRBD1 matches at 9 bases. The CDR3 contains 19 residues. V trimming: 6 bases; J trimming: 0 bases; junction bases outside the gene matches: 14. Looked up from germline, CDR1 is SNHLY and CDR2 is FYNNEI. CDR3 nucleotides: TGTGCCAGCAGGGCATGGGACAGGGCAACGGACGCGAACACCGGGGAGCTGTTTTTT. This translates into CASRAWDRATDANTGELFF.

The chain employs TRBV21-1 and TRBJ2-2; the table calls TRBD2, which could not be checked here. TRBV21-1 is shown as a pseudogene. CDR3 size: 18 residues. The CDR3 coding sequence is TGTGCCAGCAGCAAAGCACGACTAGCGGGAGAAGACACCGGGGAGCTGTTTTTT. It encodes CASSKARLAGEDTGELFF.

CDR3 loop: CASSQRDRWTQYF. The CDR3 bases are TGTGCCAGCAGCCAAAGGGACAGGTGGACGCAGTATTTT. The V call is TRBV11-3, the J call TRBJ2-3, with 8 bases that match TRBD1. CDR3 length: 13 amino acids. Germline CDR1 and CDR2: SGHNT and YENEEA. Trimming took 5 bases from V and 9 from J; bases not matched to a gene: 7.

The rearrangement uses TRBV5-1 and TRBJ2-3; 11 bases line up with TRBD2. Germline V gives CDR1 SGHRS, CDR2 YFSETQ. J lost 5 bases, V lost 4 bases, and 12 bases had no gene match. CDR3 size: 17 residues. The CDR3 bases are TGCGCCAGCAGCCCTCCCCTAGCGGGGGGAGCAGGAGATACGCAGTATTTT. This sequence encodes CASSPPLAGGAGDTQYF.

This sequence joins TRBV27 and TRBJ2-7, with TRBD1 matching 10 bases. Germline V gives CDR1 MNHEY, CDR2 SMNVEV (reference sequence). V trimming: 5 bases; J trimming: 5 bases; junction bases outside the gene matches: 9. CDR3 size: 15 residues. CDR3 residues: CASSQTGGDYDEQYF. CDR3 nucleotide sequence: TGTGCCAGCAGTCAGACAGGGGGCGATTACGACGAGCAGTACTTC.

This clone was counted once. The chain is built from TRBV5-6 and TRBJ2-7; no definite D call. Germline assignment: CDR1 SGHDT and CDR2 YYEEEE. V was trimmed by 0 bases and J by 2 bases, leaving 12 bases between them. The CDR3 length is 15 residues. The CDR3 DNA reads TGTGCCAGCAGCTTGGCCTTGGAAGCGCCCTACGAGCAGTACTTC. Its translation: CASSLALEAPYEQYF.

This clone was observed a single time. J is TRBJ2-1 and V is TRBV4-2, with D tentatively TRBD2 (5 bases). The CDR3 sequence is 14 residues long. Germline CDR1 LGHNA, CDR2 YNFKEQ. Trimming shortened V by 5 bases and J by 3 bases, and 11 bases separated the two germline ends. CDR3 nucleotides: TGTGCCAGCAGCGCGAGCGGCGACTACAATGAGCAGTTCTTC. It encodes CASSASGDYNEQFF.

The V call is TRBV12-5, the J call TRBJ2-7, with 8 bases identical to TRBD2. In germline, CDR1 is LGHNT, CDR2 FRNRAP. The CDR3 totals 11 residues. V was clipped by 5 bases and J by 12 bases; unmatched bases: 6. CDR3 amino acids: CASGPGGYRYF. The CDR3 coding sequence is TGTGCTAGTGGTCCGGGAGGGTATCGGTACTTC.

There are a few counts of this clone. The CDR3 is CASSQDFYLNSPLHF. The DNA of the CDR3 is TGTGCCAGCAGCCAAGACTTCTACCTTAATTCACCCCTCCACTTT. The chain couples TRBV4-2 to TRBJ1-6; D unclear. The germline V and J ends were trimmed by 0 bases and 6 bases, with 9 bases remaining between them. From germline, CDR1 is LGHNA and CDR2 YNFKEQ. The CDR3 runs to 15 residues.

The chain joins TRBV19 to TRBJ1-4; 8 positions match TRBD1. V trimming: 3 bases; J trimming: 7 bases; junction bases outside the gene matches: 4. This CDR3 is built from 14 residues. Germline loops: CDR1 LNHDA, CDR2 SQIVND (reference sequence). CDR3 residues: CASSIRQGREKLFF. The CDR3, as DNA: TGTGCCAGTAGTATCCGACAGGGGCGTGAAAAACTGTTTTTT.

The genes are TRBV5-6 and TRBJ1-4; TRBD1 agrees at 7 bases. Looked up from germline, CDR1 is SGHDT and CDR2 is YYEEEE. J was trimmed by 7 bases and V by 1 base; bases with no gene match: 10. There are 16 residues in the CDR3. CDR3 sequence: CASSLTKQGLPEKLFF. For the CDR3, the DNA is TGTGCCAGCAGCTTGACTAAACAGGGGCTTCCTGAAAAACTGTTTTTT.

The chain carries TRBV27 and TRBJ2-1; TRBD1 agrees at 9 bases. The V gene's germline CDR1 is MNHEY and CDR2 SMNVEV (reference sequence). Losses at the gene ends were 6 bases for V and 0 bases for J; bases not matched to a gene: 12. This CDR3 spans 18 amino acids. CDR3 loop: CASSPGTGYATSYNEQFF. CDR3 nucleotides: TGTGCCAGCAGCCCCGGGACAGGGTATGCTACCTCCTACAATGAGCAGTTCTTC.

This chain uses TRBV2 with TRBJ2-1, with 7 bases fitting TRBD1. From germline, CDR1 is SNHLY and CDR2 FYNNEI. V dropped 6 bases and J dropped 4; count of bases not matched to a gene: 3. The CDR3 totals 13 residues. The DNA for the CDR3 is TGTGCCAGCAGGGGGGACAGTTACAATGAGCAGTTCTTC. Residues: CASRGDSYNEQFF.

The rearrangement joins TRBV29-1 to TRBJ2-5; 8 positions match TRBD1. V shed 3 bases and J 4 bases; nucleotides not matched to a gene: 7. This CDR3 spans 14 amino acids. Germline V gives CDR1 SQVTM, CDR2 ANQGSEA. CDR3 residues: CSVDPQGAGETQYF. The CDR3 DNA is TGCAGCGTTGACCCCCAGGGGGCTGGAGAGACCCAGTACTTC.